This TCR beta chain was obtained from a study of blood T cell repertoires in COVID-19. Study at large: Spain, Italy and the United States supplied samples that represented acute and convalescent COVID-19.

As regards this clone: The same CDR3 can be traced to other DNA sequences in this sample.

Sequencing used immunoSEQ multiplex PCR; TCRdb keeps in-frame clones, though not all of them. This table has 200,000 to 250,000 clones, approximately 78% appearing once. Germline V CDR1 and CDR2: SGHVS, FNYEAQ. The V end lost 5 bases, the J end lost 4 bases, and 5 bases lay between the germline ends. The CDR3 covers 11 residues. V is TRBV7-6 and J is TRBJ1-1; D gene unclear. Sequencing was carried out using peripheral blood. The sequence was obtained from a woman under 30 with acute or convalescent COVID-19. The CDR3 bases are TGTGCCAGCAGCCCCGGCACTGAAGCTTTCTTT. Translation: CASSPGTEAFF.